This T cell receptor beta chain was profiled in a study of cytomegalovirus exposure and HLA in healthy donors (dated by TCRdb to between 2016 and 2019). Context from the whole study: According to a later analysis, the 120 or so validation repertoires were produced on the same platform as the approximately 610 repertoires of the first cohort. The study aimed to test whether cataloging public T cell receptors could reveal signatures of past pathogen exposure. A separate validation cohort of over a hundred different subjects was used in addition to the roughly 700-subject first cohort. To predict cytomegalovirus infection status, the study combined high-throughput TCR immunosequencing, statistical association of individual TCRs with disease status, and machine learning.

Separate from the approximately 670-subject first cohort, the validation cohort of around 130 subjects was the group to which the donors belonged. The CDR3, from cysteine to phenylalanine, totals 12 residues. The CDR3 DNA has 36 bases and is translated from base 1. According to the germline V gene, CDR1 reads SGHTA and CDR2 reads FQGNSA. V lost 9 bases and J lost 7 bases, and the count of bases not matched to a germline gene is 6. General findings and caveats noted by the study authors: The authors suggested that the approach could potentially be extended to other disease states and immunological phenotypes. A few of the identified cytomegalovirus-associated TCR beta chains were confirmed in vitro to be specific for cytomegalovirus antigens. Of the cluster scores, roughly 93% were above 0 in a later analysis, which found that TCRs clustered in the first cohort also tended to co-occur in the approximately 110 validation repertoires. In the study, around 150 TCR beta chains were listed as associated with cytomegalovirus. Most TCR sequences were observed very rarely across donors, whereas some public TCRs were present in many individuals. All 130 or so repertoires were used to score co-occurrence in the validation cohort in a later analysis, because that analysis had no HLA typing for the cohort. The classifier was reported to diagnose cytomegalovirus status with high specificity and sensitivity in both the original and validation cohorts.

Library construction relied on the immunoSEQ multiplex PCR assay. On the study's bioinformatics: A statistical classification framework was built for diagnosing cytomegalovirus status from the catalog of TCR beta chain sequences. TCRdb's version of the immuneACCESS table is confined to in-frame rearrangements and falls short of the full clone set. An unresolved V gene accounts for under half of the shortfall where checked; the remainder is of unknown origin. D and trimming come from the DNA, and the V and J calls and clone size come from that table. The sample table lists some 40,000 clones, over 85% of them with a count of one. The top ten hold 3.3% of the sample. As for this clone: The antigen it binds to is not known. It has no much larger one-base neighbor in the sample; base qualities were not kept.

Recombination connected TRBV7-2 to TRBJ1-2; 9 central bases correspond to TRBD1. The specimen sequenced was PBMCs. This TCR was recovered from a man between 18 and 35 years old in good health and CMV-seronegative. At the DNA level, the sequence is TGTGCCAGGTCCGGGACAGGGCTTGGCTACACCTTC. The translation is CARSGTGLGYTF.